This T cell receptor beta chain was sequenced in a study of CD8+CD57+ T cells in acquired aplastic anemia. The overall study: The mean DNA yield obtained from sorted CD4+ and CD8+ cells came to roughly 3.4 ug. Study results and limitations: Significance was not reached for CD8+ Simpson's diversity between patients and controls.

This clonotype was detected only a few times. Antigen specificity is unknown. The CDR3 extends over 17 amino acids. The germline V gene has CDR1 ENHRY and CDR2 SYGVKD. V gave up 6 bases and J gave up 1 base; unmatched junction bases: 5. The study profiled TCR beta VDJ and CDR3 using genomic DNA as template. TCRdb processed the reads anew with MiXCR; each CDR3 protein has one entry. This repertoire shows hundreds of thousands of distinct CDR3 sequences, roughly half found once; its top ten account for approximately 8%. The chain uses TRBV10-3 and TRBJ2-1; 14 bases are shared with TRBD2. Sequenced: sorted CD4+, CD8+, or CD8+CD57+ T cells (not recorded which) from PBMCs. This TCR derives from a human donor with severe aplastic anemia or a healthy control (not recorded which). CDR3 loop: CAIRGGTSGGSYNEQFF. The DNA of the CDR3 is TGTGCCATCAGGGGGGGGACTAGCGGGGGATCCTACAATGAGCAGTTCTTC.